This TCR beta chain was captured by sequencing in a study of cytomegalovirus exposure and HLA in healthy donors. Study at large: An earlier analysis identified 95 million to 120 million unique TCR beta sequences in 170 million or so T cells.

As concerns this clone: Its antigen is not known.

Whole-study results and caveats: According to an earlier analysis, most TCR beta V segments yielded productive rearrangements about 87% or about 30% of the time.

PCR employed 60 Vbeta and 13 Jbeta primers. Method: immunoSEQ multiplex PCR; TCRdb's copy keeps in-frame clones and lacks some. Of about 120,000 clones listed, 55% to 65% are singletons. The sequenced material came from PBMCs. The source is a man aged 35-49 years in good health and CMV-seropositive.

The DNA of the CDR3 is TGTGCCAGCAGCGCCGCAGTTCTGAACACTGAAGCTTTCTTT. This codes for CASSAAVLNTEAFF. The gene calls are TRBV11-2 and TRBJ1-1, with D hard to call. Germline loops: CDR1 SGHAT, CDR2 FQNNGV. Trimming pared 5 bases from V and 0 bases from J, leaving 10 bases between. The CDR3 totals 14 residues.